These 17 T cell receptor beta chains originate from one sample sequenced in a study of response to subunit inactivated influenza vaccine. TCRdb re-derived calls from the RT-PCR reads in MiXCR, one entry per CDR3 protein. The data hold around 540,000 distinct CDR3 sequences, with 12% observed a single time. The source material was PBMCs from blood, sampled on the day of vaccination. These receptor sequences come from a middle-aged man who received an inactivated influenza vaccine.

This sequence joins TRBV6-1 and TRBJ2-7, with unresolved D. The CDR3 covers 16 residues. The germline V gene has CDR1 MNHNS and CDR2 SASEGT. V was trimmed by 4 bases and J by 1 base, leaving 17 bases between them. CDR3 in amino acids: CASSGGRSVVSYEQYF. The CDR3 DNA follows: TGTGCCAGCAGTGGCGGAAGAAGCGTGGTTTCCTACGAGCAGTACTTC.

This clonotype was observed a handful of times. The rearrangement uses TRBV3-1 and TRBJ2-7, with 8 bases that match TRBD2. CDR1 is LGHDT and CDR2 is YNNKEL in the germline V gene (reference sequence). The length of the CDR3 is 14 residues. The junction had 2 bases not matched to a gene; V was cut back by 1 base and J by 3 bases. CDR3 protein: CASSQGLANYEQYF. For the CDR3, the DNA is TGTGCCAGCAGCCAAGGACTAGCGAACTACGAGCAGTACTTC.

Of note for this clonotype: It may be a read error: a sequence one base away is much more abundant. This chain's CDR3 is CASSFGWAGTTDTQYF. In DNA, the CDR3 is TGTGCCAGCAGTTTCGGGTGGGCCGGAACCACAGATACGCAGTATTTT. This chain connects TRBV27 to TRBJ2-3; D is undetermined. CDR1 and CDR2 (germline): MNHEY, SMNVEV (reference sequence). Trimming pared 3 bases from V and 2 bases from J, leaving 15 bases between. This CDR3 region has 16 residues.

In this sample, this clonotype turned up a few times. The CDR3 DNA reads TGTGCCAGCAGTCTCTCCATTCTAGCGGGGGCCGTTGGCGACGGGGAGCTGTTTTTT. Protein: CASSLSILAGAVGDGELFF. The rearrangement links TRBV6-1 to TRBJ2-2; 10 positions match TRBD2. Per germline, CDR1 MNHNS and CDR2 SASEGT. The V and J ends lost 5 bases and 7 bases, in that order; junction bases with no gene match: 19. The CDR3 loop spans 19 amino acids.

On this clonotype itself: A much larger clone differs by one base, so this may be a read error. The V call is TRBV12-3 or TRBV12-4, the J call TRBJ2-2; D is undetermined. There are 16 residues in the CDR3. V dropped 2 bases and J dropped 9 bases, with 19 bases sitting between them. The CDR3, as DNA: TGTGCCAGCAGTTTACCCTGGGCTGGCGCTACCCGGGAGCTGTTTTTT. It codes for CASSLPWAGATRELFF.

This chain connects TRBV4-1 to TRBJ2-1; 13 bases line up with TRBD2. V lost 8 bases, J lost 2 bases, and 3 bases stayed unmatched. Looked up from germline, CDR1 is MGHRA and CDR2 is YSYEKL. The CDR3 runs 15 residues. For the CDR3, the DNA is TGCGCCAGCGCAACTAGCGGGGGGGCCTACAATGAGCAGTTCTTC. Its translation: CASATSGGAYNEQFF.

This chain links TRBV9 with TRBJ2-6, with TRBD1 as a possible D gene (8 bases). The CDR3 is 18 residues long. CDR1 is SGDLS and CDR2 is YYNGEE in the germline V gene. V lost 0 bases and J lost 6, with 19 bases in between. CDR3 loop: CASSVDYRGGSEANVLTF. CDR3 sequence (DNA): TGTGCCAGCAGCGTAGATTACAGGGGGGGCAGTGAGGCCAACGTCCTGACTTTC.

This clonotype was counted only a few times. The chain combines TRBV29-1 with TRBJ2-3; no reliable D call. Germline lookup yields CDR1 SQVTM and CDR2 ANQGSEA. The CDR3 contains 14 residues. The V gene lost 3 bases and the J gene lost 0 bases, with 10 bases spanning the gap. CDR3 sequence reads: CSVEVDLSTDTQYF. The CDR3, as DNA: TGCAGCGTTGAGGTCGACCTTAGCACAGATACGCAGTATTTT.

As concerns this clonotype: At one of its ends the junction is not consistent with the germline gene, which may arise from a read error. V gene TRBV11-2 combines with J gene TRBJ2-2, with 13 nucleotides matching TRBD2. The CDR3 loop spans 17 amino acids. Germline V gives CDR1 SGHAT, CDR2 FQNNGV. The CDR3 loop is CASSFGTSGKYTWELFF. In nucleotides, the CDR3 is TGTGCCAGCAGCTTCGGGACTAGCGGGAAATACACCTGGGAGCTGTTTTTT.

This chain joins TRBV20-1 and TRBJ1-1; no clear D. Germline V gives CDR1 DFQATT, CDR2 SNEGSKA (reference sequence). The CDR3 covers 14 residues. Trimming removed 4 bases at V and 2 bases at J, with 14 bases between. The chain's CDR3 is CSATSMGRNTEAFF. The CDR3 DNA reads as TGCAGTGCTACGTCGATGGGCCGAAACACTGAAGCTTTCTTT.

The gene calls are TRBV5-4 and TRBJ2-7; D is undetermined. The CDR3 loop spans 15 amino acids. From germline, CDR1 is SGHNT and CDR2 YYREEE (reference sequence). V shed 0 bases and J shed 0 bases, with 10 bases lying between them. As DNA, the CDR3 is TGTGCCAGCAGCTTGGGCGGTCCTCTCTCCTACGAGCAGTACTTC. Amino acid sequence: CASSLGGPLSYEQYF.

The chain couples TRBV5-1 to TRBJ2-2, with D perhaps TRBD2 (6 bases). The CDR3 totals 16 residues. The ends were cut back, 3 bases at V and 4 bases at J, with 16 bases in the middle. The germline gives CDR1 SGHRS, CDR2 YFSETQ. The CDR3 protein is CASSYRLGGGTGELFF. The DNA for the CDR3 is TGCGCCAGCAGCTATCGACTGGGGGGTGGCACCGGGGAGCTGTTTTTT.

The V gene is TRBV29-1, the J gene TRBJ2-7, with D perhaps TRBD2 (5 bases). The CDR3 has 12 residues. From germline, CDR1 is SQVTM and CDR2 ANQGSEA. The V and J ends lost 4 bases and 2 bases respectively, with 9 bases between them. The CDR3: CSVAVSAYEQYF. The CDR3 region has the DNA TGCAGCGTTGCGGTTAGCGCCTACGAGCAGTACTTC.

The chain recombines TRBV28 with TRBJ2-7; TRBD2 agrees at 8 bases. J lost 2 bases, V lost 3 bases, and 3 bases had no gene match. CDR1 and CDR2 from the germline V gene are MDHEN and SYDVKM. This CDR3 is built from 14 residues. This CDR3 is CASSLGLGTYEQYF. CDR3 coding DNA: TGTGCCAGCAGTTTGGGACTAGGGACCTACGAGCAGTACTTC.

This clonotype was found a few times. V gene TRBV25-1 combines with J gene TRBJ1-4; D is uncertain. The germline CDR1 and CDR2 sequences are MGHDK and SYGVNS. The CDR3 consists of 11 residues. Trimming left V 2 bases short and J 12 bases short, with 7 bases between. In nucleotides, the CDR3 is TGTGCCAGCAGTGAAGAAGAGGAACTGTTTTTT. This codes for CASSEEEELFF.

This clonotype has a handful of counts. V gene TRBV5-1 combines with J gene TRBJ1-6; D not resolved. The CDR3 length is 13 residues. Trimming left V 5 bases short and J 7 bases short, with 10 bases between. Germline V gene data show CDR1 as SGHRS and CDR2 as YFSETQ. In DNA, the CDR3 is TGCGCCAGCAGGCTGCGGGAGAATTCACCCCTCCACTTT. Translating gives CASRLRENSPLHF.

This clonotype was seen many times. The CDR3 region has the DNA TGTGCCAGCAGTTTACTGGGGCTTGGTCAGCCCCAGCATTTT. It yields the protein CASSLLGLGQPQHF. The chain couples TRBV28 to TRBJ1-5; TRBD1 might be the D (5 bases). Between the trimmed V and J ends, which lost 2 bases and 6 bases, there was a span of 11 bases. This CDR3 comprises 14 residues. Germline V lookup: CDR1 MDHEN, CDR2 SYDVKM.